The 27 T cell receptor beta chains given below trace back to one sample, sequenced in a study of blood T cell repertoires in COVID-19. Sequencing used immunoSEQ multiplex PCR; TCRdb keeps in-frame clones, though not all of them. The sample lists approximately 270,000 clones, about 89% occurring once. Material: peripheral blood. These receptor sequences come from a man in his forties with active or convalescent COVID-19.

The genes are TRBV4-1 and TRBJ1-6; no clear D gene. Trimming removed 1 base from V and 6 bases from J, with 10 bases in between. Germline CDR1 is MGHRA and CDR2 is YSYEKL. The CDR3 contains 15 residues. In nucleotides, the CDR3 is TGCGCCAGCAGCCAAGCGGGGAGTGGTAATTCACCCCTCCACTTT. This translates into CASSQAGSGNSPLHF.

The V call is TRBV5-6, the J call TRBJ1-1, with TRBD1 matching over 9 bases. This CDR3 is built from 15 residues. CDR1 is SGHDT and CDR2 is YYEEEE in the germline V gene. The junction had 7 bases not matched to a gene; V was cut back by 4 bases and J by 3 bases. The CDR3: CASSDRGNGDTEAFF. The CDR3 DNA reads TGTGCCAGCAGCGACAGGGGGAACGGAGACACTGAAGCTTTCTTT. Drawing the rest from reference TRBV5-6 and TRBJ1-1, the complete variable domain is DAGVTQSPTHLIKTRGQQVTLRCSPKSGHDTVSWYQQALGQGPQFIFQYYEEEERQRGNFPDRFSGHQFPNYSSELNVNALLLGDSALYLCASSDRGNGDTEAFFGQGTRLTVV.

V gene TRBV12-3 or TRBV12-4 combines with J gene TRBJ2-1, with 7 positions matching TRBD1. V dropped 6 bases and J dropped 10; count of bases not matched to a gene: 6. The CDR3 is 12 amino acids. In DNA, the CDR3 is TGTGCCAGCAGGAAGGGGGACAGAGAGCAGTTCTTC. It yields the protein CASRKGDREQFF.

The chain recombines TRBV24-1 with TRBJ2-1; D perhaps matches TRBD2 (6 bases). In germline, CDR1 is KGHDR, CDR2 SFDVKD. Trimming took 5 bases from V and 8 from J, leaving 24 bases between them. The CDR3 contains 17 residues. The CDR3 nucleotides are TGTGCCACCAGTGCCGCGGCGGGATTACGGGCACCCGATGAGCAGTTCTTC. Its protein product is CATSAAAGLRAPDEQFF.

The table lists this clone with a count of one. The CDR3 region is CASADGGEKLFF. DNA of the CDR3: TGTGCCAGCGCCGACGGGGGTGAAAAACTGTTTTTT. The J gene is TRBJ1-4, the V gene TRBV6-6; TRBD1 is a possible D gene (5 bases). This CDR3 spans 12 amino acids. Germline V gene sequence: CDR1 MNHNY, CDR2 SVGAGI (reference sequence). Trimming took 8 bases from V and 7 from J, leaving 11 bases between them.

The CDR3 sequence is CASSEGGIGELFF. For the CDR3, the DNA is TGCGCCAGCAGTGAAGGAGGAATCGGGGAGCTGTTTTTT. The gene calls are TRBV10-1 and TRBJ2-2, with TRBD2 as a possible D gene (5 bases). Germline CDR1 is WNHNN and CDR2 is SYGVQD (reference sequence). Trimming pared 3 bases from V and 7 bases from J, leaving 9 bases between. This CDR3 comprises 13 residues.

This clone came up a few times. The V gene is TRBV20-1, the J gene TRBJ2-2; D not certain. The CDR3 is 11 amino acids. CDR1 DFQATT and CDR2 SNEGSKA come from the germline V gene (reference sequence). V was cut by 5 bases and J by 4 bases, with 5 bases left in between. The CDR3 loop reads CSAFSTGELFF. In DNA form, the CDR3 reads TGCAGTGCTTTTAGCACCGGGGAGCTGTTTTTT.

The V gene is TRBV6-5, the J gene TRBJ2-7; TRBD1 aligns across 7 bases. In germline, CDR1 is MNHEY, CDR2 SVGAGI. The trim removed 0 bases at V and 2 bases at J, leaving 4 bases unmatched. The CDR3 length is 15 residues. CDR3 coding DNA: TGTGCCAGCAGTTACTCGAGACAGGGTACCTACGAGCAGTACTTC. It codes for CASSYSRQGTYEQYF.

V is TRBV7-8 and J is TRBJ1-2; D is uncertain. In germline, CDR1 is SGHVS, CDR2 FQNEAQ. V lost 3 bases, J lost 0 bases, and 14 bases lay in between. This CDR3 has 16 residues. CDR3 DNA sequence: TGTGCCAGCAGCTTCAACACAGAGTTAGCTAACTATGGCTACACCTTC. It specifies CASSFNTELANYGYTF.

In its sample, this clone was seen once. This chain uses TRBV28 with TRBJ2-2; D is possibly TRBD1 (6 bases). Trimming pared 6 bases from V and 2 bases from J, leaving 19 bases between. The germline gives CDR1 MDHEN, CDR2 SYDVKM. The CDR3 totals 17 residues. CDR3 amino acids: CASSLPGHPSNTGELFF. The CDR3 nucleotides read TGTGCCAGCAGCTTACCGGGACACCCATCCAACACCGGGGAGCTGTTTTTT. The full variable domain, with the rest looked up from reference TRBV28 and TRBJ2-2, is DVKVTQSSRYLVKRTGEKVFLECVQDMDHENMFWYRQDPGLGLRLIYFSYDVKMKEKGDIPEGYSVSREKKERFSLILESASTNQTSMYLCASSLPGHPSNTGELFFGEGSRLTVL.

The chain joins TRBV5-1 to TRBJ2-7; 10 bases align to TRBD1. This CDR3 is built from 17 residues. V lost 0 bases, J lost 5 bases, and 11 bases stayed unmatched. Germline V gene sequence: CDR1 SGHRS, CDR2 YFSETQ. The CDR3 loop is CASSLALLGQGFDEQYF. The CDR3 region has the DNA TGCGCCAGCAGCTTGGCGCTTTTGGGACAGGGGTTTGACGAGCAGTACTTC.

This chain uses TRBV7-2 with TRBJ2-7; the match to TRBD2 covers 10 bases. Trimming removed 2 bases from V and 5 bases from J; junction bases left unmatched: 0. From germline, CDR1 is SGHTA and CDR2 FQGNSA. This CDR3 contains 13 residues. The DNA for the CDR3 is TGTGCCAGCAGCTTACTAGCGGGAGACGAGCAGTACTTC. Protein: CASSLLAGDEQYF.

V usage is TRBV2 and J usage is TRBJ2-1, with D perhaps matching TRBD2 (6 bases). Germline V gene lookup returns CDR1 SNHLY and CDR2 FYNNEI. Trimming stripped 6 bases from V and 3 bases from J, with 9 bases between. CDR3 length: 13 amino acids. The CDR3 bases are TGTGCCAGCAGGGGGACTTTCTACAATGAGCAGTTCTTC. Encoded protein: CASRGTFYNEQFF.

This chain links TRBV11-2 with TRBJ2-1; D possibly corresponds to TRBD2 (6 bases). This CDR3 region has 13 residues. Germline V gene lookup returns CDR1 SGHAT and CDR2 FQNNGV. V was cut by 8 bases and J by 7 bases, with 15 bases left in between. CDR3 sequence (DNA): TGTGCCAGCCGACTTTCTGGGGGGAATGAGCAGTTCTTC. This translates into CASRLSGGNEQFF.

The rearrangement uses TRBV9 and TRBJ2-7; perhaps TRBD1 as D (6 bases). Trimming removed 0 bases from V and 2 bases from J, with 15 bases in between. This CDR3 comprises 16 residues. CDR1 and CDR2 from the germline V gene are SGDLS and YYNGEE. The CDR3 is CASSVGWDMRTYEQYF. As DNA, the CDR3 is TGTGCCAGCAGCGTAGGGTGGGACATGAGGACCTACGAGCAGTACTTC.

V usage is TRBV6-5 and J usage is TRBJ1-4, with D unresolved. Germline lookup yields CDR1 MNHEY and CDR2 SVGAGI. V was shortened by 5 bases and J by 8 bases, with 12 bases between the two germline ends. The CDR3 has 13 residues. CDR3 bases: TGTGCCAGCAGTCTTCGAGCGCGGGAAAAACTGTTTTTT. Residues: CASSLRAREKLFF.

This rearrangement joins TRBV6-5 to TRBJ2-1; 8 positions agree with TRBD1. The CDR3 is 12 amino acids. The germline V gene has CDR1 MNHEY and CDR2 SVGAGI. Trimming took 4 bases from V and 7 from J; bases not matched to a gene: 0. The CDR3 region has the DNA TGTGCCAGCAGTTGGGACAGGAATGAGCAGTTCTTC. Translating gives CASSWDRNEQFF.

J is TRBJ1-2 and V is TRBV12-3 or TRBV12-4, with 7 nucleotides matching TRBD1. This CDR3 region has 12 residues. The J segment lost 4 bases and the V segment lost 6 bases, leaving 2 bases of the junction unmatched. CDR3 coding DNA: TGTGCCAGCAGGGGACAGCTCTATGGCTACACCTTC. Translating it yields CASRGQLYGYTF.

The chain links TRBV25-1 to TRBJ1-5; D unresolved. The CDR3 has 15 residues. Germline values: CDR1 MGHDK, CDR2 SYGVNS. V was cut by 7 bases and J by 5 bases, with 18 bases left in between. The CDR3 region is CASIKRKEKYQPQHF. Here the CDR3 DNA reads TGTGCCAGCATCAAGAGGAAGGAGAAATATCAGCCCCAGCATTTT.

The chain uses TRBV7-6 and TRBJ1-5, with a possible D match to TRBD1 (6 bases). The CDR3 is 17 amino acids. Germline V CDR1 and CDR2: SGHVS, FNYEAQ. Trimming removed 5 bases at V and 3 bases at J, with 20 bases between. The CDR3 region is CASSPLAVGALNQPQHF. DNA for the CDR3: TGTGCCAGCAGCCCCCTAGCTGTGGGGGCCCTCAATCAGCCCCAGCATTTT.

The CDR3 loop reads CASSPFGLEGYTF. The CDR3 bases are TGCGCCAGCAGCCCCTTCGGCCTGGAGGGCTACACCTTC. The V call is TRBV5-1, the J call TRBJ1-2; no reliable D call. From germline, CDR1 is SGHRS and CDR2 YFSETQ. This CDR3 is 13 amino acids long. V lost 4 bases, J lost 8 bases, and 15 bases lay in between.

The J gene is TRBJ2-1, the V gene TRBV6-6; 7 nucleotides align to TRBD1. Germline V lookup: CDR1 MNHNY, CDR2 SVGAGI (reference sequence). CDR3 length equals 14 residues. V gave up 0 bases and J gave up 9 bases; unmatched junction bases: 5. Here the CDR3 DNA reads TGTGCCAGCAGTTACTCGACGTACAGGGGTGAGCAGTTCTTC. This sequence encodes CASSYSTYRGEQFF.

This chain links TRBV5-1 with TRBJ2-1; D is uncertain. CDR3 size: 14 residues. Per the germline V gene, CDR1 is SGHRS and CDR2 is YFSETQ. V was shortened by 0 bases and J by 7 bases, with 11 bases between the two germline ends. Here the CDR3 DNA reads TGCGCCAGCAGCTTGGTGGTTATTACAAATGAGCAGTTCTTC. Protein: CASSLVVITNEQFF.

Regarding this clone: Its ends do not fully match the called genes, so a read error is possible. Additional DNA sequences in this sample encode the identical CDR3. The DNA for the CDR3 is TGCGCCAGCAGCAACCAGGGGGCCACAGCCGGAGAGCTGTTTTTT. Protein sequence: CASSNQGATAGELFF. The chain joins TRBV5-1 to TRBJ2-2, with 8 bases matching TRBD1. Germline V gene lookup returns CDR1 SGHRS and CDR2 YFSETQ. The CDR3 consists of 15 residues.

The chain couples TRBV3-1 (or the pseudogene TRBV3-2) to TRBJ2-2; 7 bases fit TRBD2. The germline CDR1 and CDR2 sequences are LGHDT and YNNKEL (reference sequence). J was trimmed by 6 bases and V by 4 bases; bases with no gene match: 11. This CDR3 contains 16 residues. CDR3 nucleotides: TGTGCCAGCAGCCTTCTCTCACGGGAGGTCTCCGGGGAGCTGTTTTTT. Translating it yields CASSLLSREVSGELFF.

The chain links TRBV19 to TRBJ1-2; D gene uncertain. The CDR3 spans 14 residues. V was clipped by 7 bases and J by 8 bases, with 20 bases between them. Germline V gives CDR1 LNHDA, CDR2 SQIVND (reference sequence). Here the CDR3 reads CASNLQGRLSGYTF. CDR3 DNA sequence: TGTGCCAGTAATCTCCAAGGGCGACTATCGGGCTACACCTTC.

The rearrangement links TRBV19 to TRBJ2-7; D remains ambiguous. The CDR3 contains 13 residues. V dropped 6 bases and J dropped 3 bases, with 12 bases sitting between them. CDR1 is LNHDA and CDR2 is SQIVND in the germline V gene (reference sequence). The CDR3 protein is CASRKSSHYEQYF. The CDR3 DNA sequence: TGTGCCAGTAGAAAGAGTTCCCACTACGAGCAGTACTTC.